Below, 20 T cell receptor beta chains from the same sample are listed, as sequenced in a study of CD8 T cells in Susac syndrome (dated by TCRdb to about 2019). The library was prepared using the immunoSEQ multiplex PCR assay. RNA was extracted using the RNeasy kit, and roughly 0.45 to 1 microgram was reverse transcribed with random hexamers. The public reads were reanalyzed by TCRdb: fastp trimming at Q25, MiXCR alignment, in-frame beta chains only. Entries are consolidated by CDR3 protein sequence, retaining the most common genes and DNA. For this sample there are some 300,000 distinct CDR3 sequences; 80% to 90% appear just once. The ten largest clones capture around 0.12% of the sample. Sequencing was done on a sample of CD8+ T cells from PBMCs. All receptors derive from a human donor with multiple sclerosis.

J is TRBJ2-5 and V is TRBV12-3 or TRBV12-4; no reliable D call. Trimming took off 8 bases at V and 4 bases at J, with 11 bases between the two ends. The CDR3 loop spans 12 amino acids. This CDR3 reads CASLRLGETQYF. CDR3 nucleotides: TGTGCCAGCCTTCGGCTGGGAGAGACCCAGTACTTC.

V and J are TRBV29-1 and TRBJ1-2; D is ambiguous. CDR3 length: 13 amino acids. The ends were cut back, 3 bases at V and 4 bases at J, with 12 bases in the middle. Germline CDR1 is SQVTM and CDR2 is ANQGSEA. CDR3 nucleotides: TGCAGCGTTGAGGACGGTCGGAGCTATGGCTACACCTTC. It encodes CSVEDGRSYGYTF.

This clonotype was seen a handful of times. This sequence joins TRBV27 and TRBJ1-4, with TRBD1 matching over 10 bases. The V segment lost 6 bases and the J segment 8 bases; nucleotides outside the gene matches: 3. CDR3 length: 13 amino acids. Per germline, CDR1 MNHEY and CDR2 SMNVEV (reference sequence). Here the CDR3 reads CASSDRGREKLFF. The CDR3 DNA reads TGTGCCAGCAGCGACAGGGGGCGGGAAAAACTGTTTTTT.

This chain links TRBV30 with TRBJ1-5; D unclear. This CDR3 has 14 residues. Trimming stripped 2 bases from V and 7 bases from J, with 15 bases between. Germline CDR1 reads GTSNPN; CDR2 reads SVGIG (reference sequence). This chain's CDR3 is CAWSPQPPWQPQHF. The CDR3 nucleotides read TGTGCCTGGAGTCCCCAGCCCCCGTGGCAGCCCCAGCATTTT.

The V and J genes are TRBV7-3 and TRBJ2-2; TRBD1 matches at 7 bases. This CDR3 has 18 residues. CDR1 and CDR2 (germline): SGHTA, FQGTGA. Trimming at V came to 5 bases and at J to 1 base, leaving 13 bases not matched to a gene. The CDR3 DNA sequence: TGTGCCAGCAGCCCCTTTGTCGGACAGGAACAGAACACCGGGGAGCTGTTTTTT. Protein sequence: CASSPFVGQEQNTGELFF. Drawing the rest from reference TRBV7-3 and TRBJ2-2, the complete variable domain is GAGVSQTPSNKVTEKGKYVELRCDPISGHTALYWYRQSLGQGPEFLIYFQGTGAADDSGLPNDRFFAVRPEGSVSTLKIQRTERGDSAVYLCASSPFVGQEQNTGELFFGEGSRLTVL.

J is TRBJ1-1 and V is TRBV12-5; 7 bases agree with TRBD1. The CDR3 is 13 amino acids. J lost 11 bases, V lost 8 bases, and 14 bases had no gene match. Germline V lookup: CDR1 LGHNT, CDR2 FRNRAP. The CDR3 sequence: CASILGTVNLAFF. The CDR3, as DNA: TGTGCTAGTATTCTAGGGACAGTAAATCTTGCTTTCTTT.

The V and J genes are TRBV27 and TRBJ2-1, with D possibly being TRBD2 (5 bases). The CDR3 length is 14 residues. In germline, CDR1 is MNHEY, CDR2 SMNVEV (reference sequence). Trimming left V 7 bases short and J 3 bases short, with 13 bases between. CDR3 nucleotides: TGTGCCAGCACCGCTCGGGATTTCTACAATGAGCAGTTCTTC. It translates to CASTARDFYNEQFF.

The chain combines TRBV5-1 with TRBJ2-3, with 10 bases lining up with TRBD2. The CDR3 runs to 18 residues. The V and J ends lost 0 bases and 1 base, in that order; junction bases with no gene match: 8. Looked up from germline, CDR1 is SGHRS and CDR2 is YFSETQ. The CDR3: CASSLALAGVDGTDTQYF. DNA of the CDR3: TGCGCCAGCAGCTTGGCTCTAGCGGGAGTAGACGGCACAGATACGCAGTATTTT.

This chain links TRBV27 with TRBJ1-1; D is possibly TRBD1 (6 bases). This CDR3 is built from 15 residues. Germline CDR1 is MNHEY and CDR2 is SMNVEV (reference sequence). Trimming left V 5 bases short and J 5 bases short, with 18 bases between. The CDR3 here is CASSGWTAGTTEAFF. The CDR3, as DNA: TGTGCCAGCAGTGGATGGACAGCGGGGACGACTGAAGCTTTCTTT.

The genes are TRBV28 and TRBJ2-7; D remains unclear. The CDR3 is 14 residues long. CDR1 and CDR2 (germline): MDHEN, SYDVKM. Trimming removed 2 bases at V and 1 base at J, with 9 bases between. CDR3 nucleotide sequence: TGTGCCAGCAGTTTAGTCAGCTCATCCTACGAGCAGTACTTC. Amino acids: CASSLVSSSYEQYF. Combining the CDR3 with reference TRBV28 and TRBJ2-7 gives the whole variable domain DVKVTQSSRYLVKRTGEKVFLECVQDMDHENMFWYRQDPGLGLRLIYFSYDVKMKEKGDIPEGYSVSREKKERFSLILESASTNQTSMYLCASSLVSSSYEQYFGPGTRLTVT.

The chain joins TRBV27 to TRBJ2-7; possibly TRBD2 for D (5 bases). The V and J ends lost 2 bases and 0 bases respectively, with 11 bases between them. This CDR3 has 15 amino acids. Per germline, CDR1 MNHEY and CDR2 SMNVEV (reference sequence). The CDR3 nucleotides are TGTGCCAGCAGTTTAGCGGCCGGGGACTCCTACGAGCAGTACTTC. Its protein is CASSLAAGDSYEQYF.

This chain connects TRBV9 to TRBJ2-5; TRBD2 is a possible D gene (5 bases). Between the trimmed V and J ends, which lost 0 bases and 3 bases, there was a span of 12 bases. Germline V gene sequence: CDR1 SGDLS, CDR2 YYNGEE. The CDR3 is 15 amino acids. CDR3 protein: CASSVAGSGKETQYF. CDR3 DNA sequence: TGTGCCAGCAGCGTAGCTGGGAGCGGCAAAGAGACCCAGTACTTC.

The chain is built from TRBV5-1 and TRBJ1-2; D unresolved. V was pared by 4 bases and J by 6 bases, with 19 bases between. The CDR3 is 15 residues long. Germline CDR1 SGHRS, CDR2 YFSETQ. CDR3 DNA: TGCGCCAGCAGCGTAGCTCCCCAAACCACGGATGGCTACACCTTC. Its protein product is CASSVAPQTTDGYTF.

The J gene is TRBJ2-1, the V gene TRBV13; 7 bases line up with TRBD1. Germline-derived CDR1 and CDR2 are PRHDT and FYEKMQ (reference sequence). J lost 6 bases, V lost 4 bases, and 9 bases had no gene match. This CDR3 region has 15 residues. In nucleotides, the CDR3 is TGTGCCAGCAGCTATCCCCCGGGACAGAGCAATGAGCAGTTCTTC. Its protein is CASSYPPGQSNEQFF. Looking up the rest from reference TRBV13 and TRBJ2-1 gives the full variable domain: AAGVIQSPRHLIKEKRETATLKCYPIPRHDTVYWYQQGPGQDPQFLISFYEKMQSDKGSIPDRFSAQQFSDYHSELNMSSLELGDSALYFCASSYPPGQSNEQFFGPGTRLTVL.

This clonotype is a singleton in its sample. The chain employs TRBV6-5 and TRBJ2-1; 12 bases fit TRBD1. The CDR3 is made up of 17 amino acids. Germline V gene sequence: CDR1 MNHEY, CDR2 SVGAGI. V trimming: 0 bases; J trimming: 5 bases; junction bases outside the gene matches: 5. This CDR3 is CASSYSMGDRGHNEQFF. The CDR3, as DNA: TGTGCCAGCAGTTACTCGATGGGGGACAGGGGGCACAATGAGCAGTTCTTC.

This clonotype was seen only once. V and J are TRBV27 and TRBJ1-1, with TRBD1 matching over 7 bases. Germline trimming cut 5 bases from V and 7 bases from J; bases unmatched to any gene: 7. Germline V gene sequence: CDR1 MNHEY, CDR2 SMNVEV (reference sequence). The CDR3 totals 13 residues. CDR3 residues: CASSPGGGIEAFF. DNA of the CDR3: TGTGCCAGCAGTCCAGGGGGGGGGATTGAAGCTTTCTTT.

CDR3 sequence: CASSVAGKSPPDEQFF. In nucleotides, the CDR3 is TGTGCCAGCAGCGTAGCCGGGAAAAGTCCCCCCGATGAGCAGTTCTTC. The rearrangement uses TRBV9 and TRBJ2-1; possible D gene TRBD2, 5 bases. Trimming took off 0 bases at V and 8 bases at J, with 18 bases between the two ends. The CDR3 contains 16 residues. The germline CDR1 and CDR2 sequences are SGDLS and YYNGEE.

This rearrangement joins TRBV11-2 to TRBJ2-5; tentatively, D is TRBD2 (5 bases). This CDR3 region has 15 residues. Germline V gene sequence: CDR1 SGHAT, CDR2 FQNNGV. V gave up 2 bases and J gave up 3 bases, with 13 bases separating them. Here the CDR3 reads CASSLMTTTEETQYF. The CDR3 coding sequence is TGTGCCAGCAGCTTAATGACTACTACTGAAGAGACCCAGTACTTC. The complete variable domain, with remaining parts taken from reference TRBV11-2 and TRBJ2-5, reads EAGVAQSPRYKIIEKRQSVAFWCNPISGHATLYWYQQILGQGPKLLIQFQNNGVVDDSQLPKDRFSAERLKGVDSTLKIQPAKLEDSAVYLCASSLMTTTEETQYFGPGTRLLVL.

This clonotype appeared once. V usage is TRBV29-1 and J usage is TRBJ2-3, with D unclear. The CDR3 spans 14 residues. The germline gives CDR1 SQVTM, CDR2 ANQGSEA. With 1 base removed from V and 4 bases from J, the gap between germline ends came to 12 bases. The DNA for the CDR3 is TGCAGCGTTGAAGGAACTGGGAAGGCAGATACGCAGTATTTT. Translated, it gives CSVEGTGKADTQYF.

Here the CDR3 reads CATSRDLGQDYEQYF. The CDR3, as DNA: TGTGCCACCAGCAGAGATTTAGGCCAAGATTACGAGCAGTACTTC. V and J are TRBV15 and TRBJ2-7; D unclear. Looked up from germline, CDR1 is LNHNV and CDR2 is YYDKDF (reference sequence). CDR3 length: 15 amino acids. The ends were cut back, 0 bases at V and 4 bases at J, with 13 bases in the middle.